This section outlines one TCR beta chain sequence together with its context. Its antigen remains unknown. The sample belongs to a study of shared clonotypes between healthy human individuals. Study-wide findings and caveats: Non-shared clonotypes displayed generation probabilities falling below those of clonotypes present in all four donors.

Per the germline V gene, CDR1 is SNHLY and CDR2 is FYNNEI. This CDR3 spans 15 amino acids. V was trimmed by 5 bases and J by 3 bases, leaving 16 bases between them. Clones were sequenced by immunoSEQ multiplex PCR, and TCRdb holds only the in-frame ones, with some missing. The table includes 2,500,000 or so clones, around 94% detected once. The receptor was isolated from a man aged 18 to 29 in good health. Sequencing was performed on naive CD4+ T cells sorted from blood. Specified subset: CD45RA+ positively selected. The chain has TRBV2 and TRBJ2-5; D gene ambiguous. CDR3: CASSKGNMDKETQYF. The CDR3 nucleotides are TGTGCCAGCAGTAAGGGCAACATGGATAAAGAGACCCAGTACTTC.